The clone carrying this TCR beta chain turned up a few times. The sample is drawn from a study of PD-L1 blockade in urothelial cancer. Study-level background: Patients commenced intravenous atezolizumab, 1,200 mg every 3 weeks, at some point between 2012 and 2014.

The assay was immunoSEQ multiplex PCR, and TCRdb's table has in-frame clones only and misses some. Of approximately 86,000 clones listed, about 82% were seen once; the top ten hold approximately 7.1%. Time point: pretreatment peripheral blood. CDR3 size: 15 residues. Germline assignment: CDR1 SGHRS and CDR2 YFSETQ. V shed 4 bases and J 1 base; nucleotides not matched to a gene: 6. The specimen comprised PBMCs, sampled around atezolizumab (anti-PD-L1) treatment. The clonotype comes from a man aged 35 to 55 with urothelial cancer. The rearrangement uses TRBV5-1 and TRBJ2-3, with 7 positions matching TRBD2. The CDR3, as DNA: TGCGCCAGCAGCACACAGAGCGGGGGCACAGATACGCAGTATTTT. It yields the protein CASSTQSGGTDTQYF.